Below, 20 T cell receptor beta chains from the same sample are listed, as sequenced in a study of regulatory T cells. Primers: 52 TRBV forward and 13 TRBJ reverse. Assay: immunoSEQ multiplex PCR; the TCRdb copy retains only in-frame clones and omits some. The sample has 9,000 to 10,000 clones; around 82% are singletons. The source material was CD8+ T cells sorted from blood. The receptors here all came from a person aged 18 to 30 with CD3G deficiency.

The chain is built from TRBV28 and TRBJ1-1; unclear D gene. Per the germline V gene, CDR1 is MDHEN and CDR2 is SYDVKM. This CDR3 is 12 amino acids long. V dropped 6 bases and J dropped 6 bases, with 11 bases sitting between them. The chain's CDR3 is CASSPGVAEAFF. CDR3 in DNA: TGTGCCAGCAGCCCCGGTGTAGCTGAAGCTTTCTTT.

The chain employs TRBV5-1 and TRBJ2-6; D remains ambiguous. The CDR3 runs to 15 residues. The germline V and J ends were trimmed by 0 bases and 4 bases, with 8 bases remaining between them. Germline assignment: CDR1 SGHRS and CDR2 YFSETQ. This chain's CDR3 is CASSLGDSGANVLTF. The DNA for the CDR3 is TGCGCCAGCAGCTTGGGAGATTCCGGGGCCAACGTCCTGACTTTC.

The J gene is TRBJ2-1, the V gene TRBV6-6; TRBD2 aligns across 9 bases. After removal of 5 bases from V and 8 bases from J, the junction contained 7 bases not matched to a gene. The germline V gene has CDR1 MNHNY and CDR2 SVGAGI (reference sequence). CDR3 size: 14 residues. Written as DNA, the CDR3 is TGTGCCAGCAGTGAGGGACTAGCCCTCGATGAGCAGTTCTTC. Translating it yields CASSEGLALDEQFF.

This CDR3 reads CASSDRGNYEQYF. DNA of the CDR3: TGTGCCAGCAGTGACAGGGGAAACTACGAGCAGTACTTC. This sequence joins TRBV28 and TRBJ2-7; 8 nucleotides agree with TRBD1. Germline lookup yields CDR1 MDHEN and CDR2 SYDVKM. Trimming cost V 5 bases and J 3 bases; bases outside gene matches: 3. CDR3 length: 13 residues.

The count of this clone is one. The rearrangement uses TRBV28 and TRBJ2-7, with 8 bases lining up with TRBD1. Trimming cost V 3 bases and J 6 bases; bases outside gene matches: 7. This CDR3 is 14 amino acids long. Germline CDR1 MDHEN, CDR2 SYDVKM. For the CDR3, the DNA is TGTGCCAGCAGTTTTGGGCAGGGGGCCTCCGAGCAGTACTTC. Amino acids: CASSFGQGASEQYF.

The chain is built from TRBV11-2 and TRBJ2-6; 8 bases fit TRBD1. CDR1 SGHAT and CDR2 FQNNGV come from the germline V gene. V was clipped by 4 bases and J by 4 bases; unmatched bases: 12. This CDR3 is built from 18 residues. The CDR3 loop is CASSSVDRGLGGANVLTF. CDR3 sequence (DNA): TGTGCCAGCAGCTCCGTCGACAGGGGATTGGGAGGGGCCAACGTCCTGACTTTC.

This chain joins TRBV7-9 and TRBJ2-1; 9 bases fit TRBD2. Germline CDR1 is SEHNR and CDR2 is FQNEAQ (reference sequence). This CDR3 has 15 residues. The junction had 7 bases not matched to a gene; V was cut back by 3 bases and J by 7 bases. CDR3 coding DNA: TGTGCCAGCAGCTTTCCAGCGGGAGGAAGGAATGAGCAGTTCTTC. It yields the protein CASSFPAGGRNEQFF. Together with reference TRBV7-9 and TRBJ2-1, the CDR3 gives the full variable domain: DTGVSQNPRHKITKRGQNVTFRCDPISEHNRLYWYRQTLGQGPEFLTYFQNEAQLEKSRLLSDRFSAERPKGSFSTLEIQRTEQGDSAMYLCASSFPAGGRNEQFFGPGTRLTVL.

This chain connects TRBV28 to TRBJ2-6; D gene ambiguous. V was shortened by 5 bases and J by 4 bases, with 9 bases between the two germline ends. The CDR3 is made up of 14 amino acids. CDR1 is MDHEN, CDR2 SYDVKM, per germline. The CDR3 nucleotides are TGTGCCAGCAGTCCCCGGGCGGGGGCCAACGTCCTGACTTTC. It yields the protein CASSPRAGANVLTF.

The J gene is TRBJ2-1, the V gene TRBV13, with D unclear. V was trimmed by 0 bases and J by 5 bases, leaving 5 bases between them. The CDR3 length is 13 residues. The germline CDR1 and CDR2 sequences are PRHDT and FYEKMQ (reference sequence). In nucleotides, the CDR3 is TGTGCCAGCAGCTTAGGCTCACACAATGAGCAGTTCTTC. It is translated as CASSLGSHNEQFF.

The V and J genes are TRBV10-3 and TRBJ1-6; no clear D gene. This CDR3 has 13 residues. V was cut by 2 bases and J by 9 bases, with 8 bases left in between. Germline CDR1 and CDR2: ENHRY and SYGVKD. CDR3 bases: TGTGCCATCAGTGAGCGAGACGGTTCACCCCTCCACTTT. Protein product: CAISERDGSPLHF.

The V call is TRBV6-1, the J call TRBJ1-1, with D unresolved. Looked up from germline, CDR1 is MNHNS and CDR2 is SASEGT. V was clipped by 1 base and J by 8 bases, with 11 bases between them. This CDR3 has 13 residues. The CDR3 DNA is TGTGCCAGCAGTGAAGTAGGCAGGCTGGAAGCTTTCTTT. Protein product: CASSEVGRLEAFF.

By share of the sample, this clone is large (0.1 to 1%). Other nucleotide sequences from this sample produce the same CDR3. This sequence joins TRBV7-9 and TRBJ2-3; D is ambiguous. V lost 5 bases to trimming and J lost 4 bases, with 13 bases between them. The CDR3 is made up of 14 amino acids. Germline values: CDR1 SEHNR, CDR2 FQNEAQ (reference sequence). DNA of the CDR3: TGTGCCAGCAGCGCAAGGGCTGGGCCAGATACGCAGTATTTT. This sequence encodes CASSARAGPDTQYF.

The rearrangement uses TRBV7-9 and TRBJ2-5, with 13 nucleotides matching TRBD2. This CDR3 comprises 19 residues. After removal of 5 bases from V and 4 bases from J, the junction contained 16 bases not matched to a gene. In germline, CDR1 is SEHNR, CDR2 FQNEAQ (reference sequence). CDR3 in DNA: TGTGCCAGCAGCCGAAGACTAGCGGGAGGAAAGGGGAGTGGAGAGACCCAGTACTTC. This codes for CASSRRLAGGKGSGETQYF.

The chain couples TRBV5-1 to TRBJ2-3; 11 bases agree with TRBD1. CDR3 length: 15 amino acids. The trim removed 3 bases at V and 5 bases at J, leaving 5 bases unmatched. The V gene's germline CDR1 is SGHRS and CDR2 YFSETQ. The CDR3 DNA reads as TGCGCCAGCAGCTGGACAGGGGGCATAGGAGATACGCAGTATTTT. Protein: CASSWTGGIGDTQYF.

This chain connects TRBV6-1 to TRBJ2-5, with 10 bases fitting TRBD2. The end of the DNA fits TRBJ2-7 better, so the J call may be wrong. The germline gives CDR1 MNHNS, CDR2 SASEGT. This CDR3 region has 15 residues. The CDR3 DNA sequence: TGTGCCAGCAGTGAAGGTAGCGGGAGGATCTACGAGCAGTACTTC. Translating gives CASSEGSGRIYEQYF.

This clone has just a few counts. The chain has TRBV28 and TRBJ2-7; 10 nucleotides line up with TRBD1. V was clipped by 6 bases and J by 4 bases; unmatched bases: 9. This CDR3 has 15 amino acids. Germline values: CDR1 MDHEN, CDR2 SYDVKM. The CDR3 nucleotides are TGTGCCAGCAGCACGCCATCGGACAGGGGGTACGAGCAGTACTTC. This translates into CASSTPSDRGYEQYF.

The CDR3 spells CAWSVQGTEQFF. DNA of the CDR3: TGTGCCTGGAGTGTACAGGGGACTGAGCAGTTCTTC. The rearrangement uses TRBV30 and TRBJ2-1; 7 positions match TRBD1. The V and J ends lost 0 bases and 9 bases, in that order; junction bases with no gene match: 2. Per germline, CDR1 GTSNPN and CDR2 SVGIG (reference sequence). The CDR3 runs to 12 residues.

The chain couples TRBV21-1 to TRBJ1-1; the table's D call of TRBD1 was not tested on the DNA. TRBV21-1 is an annotated pseudogene. CDR3 length: 15 residues. Here the CDR3 reads CASSTESGPHNEAFF. CDR3 nucleotides: TGTGCCAGCAGCACCGAAAGTGGGCCGCACAATGAAGCTTTCTTT.

The chain is built from TRBV7-9 and TRBJ2-3; TRBD1 matches 7 bases. CDR3 length equals 15 residues. The junction had 9 bases not matched to a gene; V was cut back by 5 bases and J by 4 bases. Germline-derived CDR1 and CDR2 are SEHNR and FQNEAQ (reference sequence). The CDR3 nucleotides read TGTGCCAGCAGCAGCCGGAAGGGGGCCTCAGATACGCAGTATTTT. Translation gives CASSSRKGASDTQYF.

The rearrangement uses TRBV5-1 and TRBJ2-5, with a weak D call TRBD1 (5 bases). With 2 bases removed from V and 5 bases from J, the gap between germline ends came to 16 bases. The CDR3 covers 15 residues. Germline V gene lookup returns CDR1 SGHRS and CDR2 YFSETQ. This CDR3 reads CASSFSRRAGETQYF. The CDR3, as DNA: TGCGCCAGCAGCTTTAGTCGCAGGGCCGGGGAGACCCAGTACTTC.